This T cell receptor (beta chain) came from a study of beta chain features in type 1 diabetes. Averaging roughly 0.12 L, one heparinised blood draw came from each individual donor. This clone appeared a few times. TCRB transcripts that were expressed got sequenced, as all of the isolated RNA had been reverse transcribed. Method: immunoSEQ multiplex PCR; TCRdb's copy keeps in-frame clones and lacks some. Seen here are 350,000 or so clones, about 20% observed once, and the top ten hold approximately 0.041%. The clonotype was recovered from a woman in her late teens or twenties in good health. Sequenced: naive CD4+ T cells from blood.

Here the CDR3 DNA reads TGCGCCAGCAGCCAAGATCCGGGGGGGGGTACTGAAGCTTTCTTT. Its protein product is CASSQDPGGGTEAFF. This chain links TRBV4-1 with TRBJ1-1; D is possibly TRBD1 (5 bases). The germline gives CDR1 MGHRA, CDR2 YSYEKL. CDR3 length: 15 amino acids. V was clipped by 0 bases and J by 5 bases, with 13 bases between them.